The sequence of this T cell receptor (beta chain) was determined in a study of cytomegalovirus exposure and HLA in healthy donors. Points from the study as a whole: Earlier analysis found most TCR beta V segments productive about 87% or about 30% of the time. Associated with cytomegalovirus, according to the listing, were 150 to 200 TCR beta chains. HLA allele associations emerged for about 18,000 TCR beta sequences in a later analysis, at 0.05 false discovery rate. In a later analysis, TCR beta V- and J-gene trimming showed a link to a missense DCLRE1C variant.

Researchers ran the PCR with 60 Vbeta and 13 Jbeta primers. Measured with immunoSEQ multiplex PCR; TCRdb has only the in-frame clones, and not every one. The sample has roughly 110,000 clones, approximately 79% seen once. CDR1 and CDR2 (germline): SGDLS, YYNGEE. With 3 bases removed from V and 3 bases from J, the gap between germline ends came to 15 bases. The CDR3 consists of 15 residues. With respect to this clone: Its matching antigen is unknown.

V gene TRBV9 combines with J gene TRBJ1-1; D is undetermined. Material for sequencing was PBMCs. The receptor was isolated from a woman in her forties in good health and CMV-seropositive. The CDR3: CASSADGTGDTEAFF. In DNA, the CDR3 is TGTGCCAGCAGCGCCGATGGAACCGGGGACACTGAAGCTTTCTTT.